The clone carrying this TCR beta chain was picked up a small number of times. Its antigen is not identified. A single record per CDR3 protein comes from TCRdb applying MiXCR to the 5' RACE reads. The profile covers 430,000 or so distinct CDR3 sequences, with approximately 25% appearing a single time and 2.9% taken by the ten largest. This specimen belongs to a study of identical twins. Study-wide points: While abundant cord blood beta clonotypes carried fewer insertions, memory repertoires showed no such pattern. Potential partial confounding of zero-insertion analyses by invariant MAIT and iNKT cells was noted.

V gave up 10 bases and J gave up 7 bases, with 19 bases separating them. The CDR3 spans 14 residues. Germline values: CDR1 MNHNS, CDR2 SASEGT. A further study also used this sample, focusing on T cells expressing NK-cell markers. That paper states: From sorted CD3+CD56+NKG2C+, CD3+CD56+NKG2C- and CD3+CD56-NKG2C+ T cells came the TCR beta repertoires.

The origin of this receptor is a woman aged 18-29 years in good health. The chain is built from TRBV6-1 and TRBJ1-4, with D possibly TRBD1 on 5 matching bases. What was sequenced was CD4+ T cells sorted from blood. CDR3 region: CATRTGIGGEKLFF. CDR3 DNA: TGTGCCACCAGAACAGGAATAGGTGGTGAAAAACTGTTTTTT.